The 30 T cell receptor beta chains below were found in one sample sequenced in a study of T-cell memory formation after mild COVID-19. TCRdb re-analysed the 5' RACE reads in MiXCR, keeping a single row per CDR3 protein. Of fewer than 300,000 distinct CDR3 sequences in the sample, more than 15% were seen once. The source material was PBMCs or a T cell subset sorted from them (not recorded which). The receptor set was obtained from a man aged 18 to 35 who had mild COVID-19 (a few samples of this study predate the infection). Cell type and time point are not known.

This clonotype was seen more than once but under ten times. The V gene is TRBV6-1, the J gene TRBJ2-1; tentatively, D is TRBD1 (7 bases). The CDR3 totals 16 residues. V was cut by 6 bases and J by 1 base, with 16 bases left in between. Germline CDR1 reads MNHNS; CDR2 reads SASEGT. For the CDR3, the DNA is TGTGCCAGCAGGGGACTGCAGACAGGGTCCTACAATGAGCAGTTCTTC. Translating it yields CASRGLQTGSYNEQFF.

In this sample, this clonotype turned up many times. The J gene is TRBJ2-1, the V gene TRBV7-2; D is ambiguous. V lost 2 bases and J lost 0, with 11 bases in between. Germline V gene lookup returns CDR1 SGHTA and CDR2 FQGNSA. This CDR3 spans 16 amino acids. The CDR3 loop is CASSLYAGSSYNEQFF. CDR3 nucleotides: TGTGCCAGCAGCTTATATGCCGGAAGCTCCTACAATGAGCAGTTCTTC.

The CDR3 sequence is CSASRGQGAHNEQFF. The CDR3 DNA reads as TGCAGTGCTAGCAGAGGCCAGGGGGCCCACAATGAGCAGTTCTTC. The V call is TRBV20-1, the J call TRBJ2-1, with TRBD1 matching over 8 bases. The V gene's germline CDR1 is DFQATT and CDR2 SNEGSKA (reference sequence). After removal of 3 bases from V and 5 bases from J, the junction contained 9 bases not matched to a gene. The CDR3 covers 15 residues.

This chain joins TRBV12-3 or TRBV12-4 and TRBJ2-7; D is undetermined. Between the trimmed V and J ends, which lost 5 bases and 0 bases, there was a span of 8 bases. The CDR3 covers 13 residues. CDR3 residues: CASSRVGSYEQYV. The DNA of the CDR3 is TGTGCCAGCAGTCGTGTGGGCTCCTACGAGCAGTACGTC.

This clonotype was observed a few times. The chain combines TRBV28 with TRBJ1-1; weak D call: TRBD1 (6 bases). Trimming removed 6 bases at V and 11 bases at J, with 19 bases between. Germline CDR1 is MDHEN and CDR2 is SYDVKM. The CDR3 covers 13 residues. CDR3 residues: CASSSPGQIFAFF. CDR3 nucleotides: TGTGCCAGCAGCTCCCCCGGACAGATATTCGCTTTCTTT.

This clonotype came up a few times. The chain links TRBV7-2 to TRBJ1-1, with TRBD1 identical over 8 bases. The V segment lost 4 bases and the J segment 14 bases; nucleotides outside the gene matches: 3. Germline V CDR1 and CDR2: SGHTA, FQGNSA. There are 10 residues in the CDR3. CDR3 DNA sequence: TGTGCCAGCAGCTCGACAGGGGCATTCTTT. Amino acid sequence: CASSSTGAFF.

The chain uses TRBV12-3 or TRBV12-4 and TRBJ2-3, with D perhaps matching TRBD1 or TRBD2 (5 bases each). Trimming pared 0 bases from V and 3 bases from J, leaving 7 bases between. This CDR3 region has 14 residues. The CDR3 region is CASSLAGETDTQYF. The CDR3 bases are TGTGCCAGCAGTTTAGCAGGGGAGACAGATACGCAGTATTTT.

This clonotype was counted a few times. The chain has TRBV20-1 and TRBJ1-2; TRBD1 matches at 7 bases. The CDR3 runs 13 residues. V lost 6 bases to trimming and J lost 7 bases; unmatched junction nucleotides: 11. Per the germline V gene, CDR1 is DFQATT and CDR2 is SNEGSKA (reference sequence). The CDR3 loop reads CSAIDRVLGGYTF. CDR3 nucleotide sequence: TGCAGTGCCATCGACAGGGTGTTAGGTGGCTACACCTTC.

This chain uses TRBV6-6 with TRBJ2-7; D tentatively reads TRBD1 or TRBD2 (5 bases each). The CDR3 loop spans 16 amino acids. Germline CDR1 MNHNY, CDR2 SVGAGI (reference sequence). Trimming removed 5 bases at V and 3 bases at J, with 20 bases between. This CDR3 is CASSPAIEGPNYEQYF. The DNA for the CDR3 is TGTGCCAGCAGTCCTGCTATTGAGGGGCCGAACTACGAGCAGTACTTC.

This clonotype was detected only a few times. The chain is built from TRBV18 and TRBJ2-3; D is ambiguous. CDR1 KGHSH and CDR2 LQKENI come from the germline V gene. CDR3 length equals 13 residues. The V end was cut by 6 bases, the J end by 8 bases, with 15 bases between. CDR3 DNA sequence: TGTGCCAGCTCCCCCGGACCGTTCGGTACGCAGTATTTT. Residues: CASSPGPFGTQYF.

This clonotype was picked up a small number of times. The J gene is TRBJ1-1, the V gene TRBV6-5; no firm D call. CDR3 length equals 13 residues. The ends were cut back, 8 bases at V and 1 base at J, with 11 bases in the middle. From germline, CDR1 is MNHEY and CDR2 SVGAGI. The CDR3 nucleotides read TGTGCCAGCGAGGCCAGGAGGAACACTGAAGCTTTCTTT. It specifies CASEARRNTEAFF.

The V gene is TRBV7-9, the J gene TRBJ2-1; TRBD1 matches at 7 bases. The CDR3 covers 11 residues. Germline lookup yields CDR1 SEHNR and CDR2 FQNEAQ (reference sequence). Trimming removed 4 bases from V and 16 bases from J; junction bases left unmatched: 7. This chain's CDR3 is CASSSPTGPFF. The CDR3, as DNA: TGTGCCAGCAGCTCCCCGACAGGGCCATTCTTC.

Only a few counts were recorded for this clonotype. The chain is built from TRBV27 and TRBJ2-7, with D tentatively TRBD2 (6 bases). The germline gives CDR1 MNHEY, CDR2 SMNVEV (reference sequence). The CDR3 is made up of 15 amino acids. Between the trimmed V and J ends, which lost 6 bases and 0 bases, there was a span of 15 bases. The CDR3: CASRAKGLSSYEQYV. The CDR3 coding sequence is TGTGCCAGCAGGGCCAAGGGACTGAGCTCCTACGAGCAGTACGTC.

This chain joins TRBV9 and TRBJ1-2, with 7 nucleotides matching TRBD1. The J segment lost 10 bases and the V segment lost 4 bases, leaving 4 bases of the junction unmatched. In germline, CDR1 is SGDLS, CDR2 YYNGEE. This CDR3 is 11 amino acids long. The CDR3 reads CASSPGTVYTF. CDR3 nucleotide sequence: TGTGCCAGCAGCCCCGGGACAGTCTACACCTTC.

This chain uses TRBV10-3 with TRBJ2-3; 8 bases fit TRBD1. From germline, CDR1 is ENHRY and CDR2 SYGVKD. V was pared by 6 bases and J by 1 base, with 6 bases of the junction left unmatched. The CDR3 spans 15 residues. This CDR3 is CAIRRTGLGTDTQYF. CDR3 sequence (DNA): TGTGCCATCAGGCGGACAGGGCTCGGCACAGATACGCAGTATTTT.

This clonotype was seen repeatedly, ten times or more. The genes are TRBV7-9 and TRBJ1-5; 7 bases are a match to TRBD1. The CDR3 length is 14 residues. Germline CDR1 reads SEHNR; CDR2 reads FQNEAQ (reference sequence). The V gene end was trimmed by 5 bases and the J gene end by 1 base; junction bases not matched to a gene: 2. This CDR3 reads CASSLTGSNQPQHF. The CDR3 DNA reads TGTGCCAGCAGCCTGACAGGGAGCAATCAGCCCCAGCATTTT.

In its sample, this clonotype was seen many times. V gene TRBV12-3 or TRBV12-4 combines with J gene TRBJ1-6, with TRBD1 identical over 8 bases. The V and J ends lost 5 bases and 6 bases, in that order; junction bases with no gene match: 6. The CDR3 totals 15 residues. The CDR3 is CASSPLQGANSPLHF. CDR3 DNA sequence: TGTGCCAGCAGTCCCTTGCAGGGGGCTAATTCACCCCTCCACTTT.

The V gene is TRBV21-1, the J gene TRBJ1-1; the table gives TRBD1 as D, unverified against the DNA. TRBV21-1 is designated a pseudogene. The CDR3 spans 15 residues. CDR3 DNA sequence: TGTGCCAGCAGCAAAGGCGGGACAGAGAACACTGAAGCTTTCTTT. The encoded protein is CASSKGGTENTEAFF.

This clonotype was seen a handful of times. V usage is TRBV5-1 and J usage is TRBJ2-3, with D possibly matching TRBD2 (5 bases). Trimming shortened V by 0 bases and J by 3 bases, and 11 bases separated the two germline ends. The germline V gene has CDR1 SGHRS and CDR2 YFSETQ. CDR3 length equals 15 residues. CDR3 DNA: TGCGCCAGCAGCTTGGCCAGAGAGGGAACAGATACGCAGTATTTT. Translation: CASSLAREGTDTQYF. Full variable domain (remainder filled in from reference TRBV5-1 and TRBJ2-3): KAGVTQTPRYLIKTRGQQVTLSCSPISGHRSVSWYQQTPGQGLQFLFEYFSETQRNKGNFPGRFSGRQFSNSRSEMNVSTLELGDSALYLCASSLAREGTDTQYFGPGTRLTVL.

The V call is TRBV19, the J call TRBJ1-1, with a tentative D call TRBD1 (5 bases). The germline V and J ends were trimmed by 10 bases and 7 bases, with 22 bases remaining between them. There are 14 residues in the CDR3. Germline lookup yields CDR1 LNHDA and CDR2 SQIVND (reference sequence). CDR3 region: CATQASGLFLEAFF. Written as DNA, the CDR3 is TGTGCCACCCAAGCCTCGGGACTATTTCTTGAAGCTTTCTTT.

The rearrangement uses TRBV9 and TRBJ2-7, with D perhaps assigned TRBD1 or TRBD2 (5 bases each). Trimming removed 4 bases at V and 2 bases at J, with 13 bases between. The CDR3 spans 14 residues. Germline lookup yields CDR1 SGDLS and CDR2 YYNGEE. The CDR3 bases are TGTGCCAGCAGCCCCTTGGGGACGGCCTACGAGCAGTACTTC. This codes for CASSPLGTAYEQYF.

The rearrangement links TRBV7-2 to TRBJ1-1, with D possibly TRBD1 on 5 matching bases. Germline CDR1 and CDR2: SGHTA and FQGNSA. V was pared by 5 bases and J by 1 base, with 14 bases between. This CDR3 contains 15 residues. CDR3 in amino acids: CASSPQGIWNTEAFF. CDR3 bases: TGTGCCAGCAGCCCCCAGGGAATCTGGAACACTGAAGCTTTCTTT. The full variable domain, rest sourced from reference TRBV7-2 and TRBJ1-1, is GAGVSQSPSNKVTEKGKDVELRCDPISGHTALYWYRQSLGQGLEFLIYFQGNSAPDKSGLPSDRFSAERTGGSVSTLTIQRTQQEDSAVYLCASSPQGIWNTEAFFGQGTRLTVV.

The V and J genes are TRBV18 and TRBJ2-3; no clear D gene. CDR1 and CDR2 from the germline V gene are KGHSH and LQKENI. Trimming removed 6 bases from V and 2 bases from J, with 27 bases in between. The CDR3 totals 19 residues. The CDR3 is CASSPDQALQTEDTDTQYF. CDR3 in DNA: TGTGCCAGCTCCCCAGATCAGGCCCTTCAGACCGAAGACACAGATACGCAGTATTTT.

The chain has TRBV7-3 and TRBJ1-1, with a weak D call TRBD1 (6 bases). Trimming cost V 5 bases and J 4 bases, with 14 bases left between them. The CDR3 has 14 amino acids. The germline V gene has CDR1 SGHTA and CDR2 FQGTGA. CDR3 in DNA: TGTGCCAGCAGCCAAGGGGGGCTGGGCACTGAAGCTTTCTTT. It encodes CASSQGGLGTEAFF.

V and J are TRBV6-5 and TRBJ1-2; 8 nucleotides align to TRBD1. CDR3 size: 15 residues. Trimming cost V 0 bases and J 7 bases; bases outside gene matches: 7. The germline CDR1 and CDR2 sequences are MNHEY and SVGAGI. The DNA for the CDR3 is TGTGCCAGCAGTTACTCCATTGGACAGGGCGGTGGCTACACCTTC. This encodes CASSYSIGQGGGYTF.

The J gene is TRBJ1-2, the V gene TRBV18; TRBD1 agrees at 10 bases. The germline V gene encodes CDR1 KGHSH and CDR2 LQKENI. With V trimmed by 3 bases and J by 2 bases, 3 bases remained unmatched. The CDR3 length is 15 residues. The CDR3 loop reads CASSPSGQGNYGYTF. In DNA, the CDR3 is TGTGCCAGCTCACCTTCGGGACAGGGGAACTATGGCTACACCTTC. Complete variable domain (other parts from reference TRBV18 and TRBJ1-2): NAGVMQNPRHLVRRRGQEARLRCSPMKGHSHVYWYRQLPEEGLKFMVYLQKENIIDESGMPKERFSAEFPKEGPSILRIQQVVRGDSAAYFCASSPSGQGNYGYTFGSGTRLTVV.

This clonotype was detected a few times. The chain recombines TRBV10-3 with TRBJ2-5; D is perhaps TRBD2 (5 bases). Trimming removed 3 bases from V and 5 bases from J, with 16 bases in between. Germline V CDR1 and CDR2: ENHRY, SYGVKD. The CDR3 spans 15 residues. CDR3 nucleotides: TGTGCCATCAGTGAAGGCGGAGGAGTTTTGGAGACCCAGTACTTC. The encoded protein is CAISEGGGVLETQYF.

The CDR3 reads CSARWGGSPLHF. The CDR3 DNA follows: TGCAGTGCTAGATGGGGAGGTTCACCCCTCCACTTT. The chain uses TRBV20-1 and TRBJ1-6; D not certain. This CDR3 is built from 12 residues. Germline V gene data show CDR1 as DFQATT and CDR2 as SNEGSKA (reference sequence). Between the trimmed V and J ends, which lost 2 bases and 9 bases, there was a span of 8 bases.

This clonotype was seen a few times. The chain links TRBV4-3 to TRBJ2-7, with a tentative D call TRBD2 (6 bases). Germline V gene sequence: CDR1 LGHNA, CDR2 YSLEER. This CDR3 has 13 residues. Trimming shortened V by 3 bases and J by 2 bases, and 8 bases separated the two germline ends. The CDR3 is CASSQDYTYEQYF. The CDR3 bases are TGCGCCAGCAGCCAGGACTACACCTACGAGCAGTACTTC.

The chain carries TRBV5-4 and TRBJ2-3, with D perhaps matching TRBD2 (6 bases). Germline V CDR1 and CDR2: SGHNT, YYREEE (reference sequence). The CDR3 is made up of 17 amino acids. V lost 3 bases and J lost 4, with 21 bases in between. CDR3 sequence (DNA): TGTGCCAGCAGCTCCCCCACCTTTCCAGCGGGCGCAGATACGCAGTATTTT. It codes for CASSSPTFPAGADTQYF.